Below, 6 T cell receptor beta chains from the same sample are listed, as sequenced in a study of blood T cell repertoires in COVID-19 (dated by TCRdb to between 2020 and 2021). The library was built by means of the immunoSEQ multiplex PCR assay. Not all clones reach the TCRdb copy of this immuneACCESS table, which keeps in-frame sequences only. Checked studies attribute under half of the gap to unresolved V genes and leave the rest unexplained. In this sample the table shows roughly 300,000 clones, around 82% of which occur a single time. The ten biggest clones cover around a tenth of the sample. The sequenced sample was peripheral blood. All receptors derive from a woman aged 45-60 years who had recovered from COVID-19.

This chain links TRBV7-2 with TRBJ2-7, with 9 bases aligning to TRBD1. The germline gives CDR1 SGHTA, CDR2 FQGNSA. Trimming at V came to 2 bases and at J to 0 bases, leaving 5 bases not matched to a gene. The CDR3 has 16 amino acids. CDR3 DNA: TGTGCCAGCAGCTTATGGGGACAGGGAACCTCCTACGAGCAGTACTTC. This sequence encodes CASSLWGQGTSYEQYF.

The rearrangement uses TRBV5-8 and TRBJ2-3, with TRBD2 matching over 12 bases. Trimming took 0 bases from V and 0 from J; bases not matched to a gene: 2. CDR3 size: 17 residues. Germline CDR1 and CDR2: SGHTS and YDEGEE. CDR3 nucleotide sequence: TGTGCCAGCAGCTTGGGACTAGCGGGGGATAGCACAGATACGCAGTATTTT. This codes for CASSLGLAGDSTDTQYF.

This chain links TRBV5-4 with TRBJ2-3, with 9 bases that match TRBD2. Trimming at V came to 4 bases and at J to 0 bases, leaving 6 bases not matched to a gene. Germline V gene lookup returns CDR1 SGHNT and CDR2 YYREEE (reference sequence). This CDR3 has 16 amino acids. The CDR3 reads CASSPVAGASTDTQYF. In DNA form, the CDR3 reads TGTGCCAGCAGCCCTGTAGCGGGAGCTAGCACAGATACGCAGTATTTT.

This chain uses TRBV2 with TRBJ1-6; 8 bases align to TRBD1. The ends lost 6 bases at V and 6 bases at J; junction bases unmatched: 10. Germline values: CDR1 SNHLY, CDR2 FYNNEI. There are 16 residues in the CDR3. In nucleotides, the CDR3 is TGTGCCAGCAGGACTGGACAGGGCGGTGGTAATTCACCCCTCCACTTT. This codes for CASRTGQGGGNSPLHF. Together with reference TRBV2 and TRBJ1-6, the CDR3 gives the full variable domain: EPEVTQTPSHQVTQMGQEVILRCVPISNHLYFYWYRQILGQKVEFLVSFYNNEISEKSEIFDDQFSVERPDGSNFTLKIRSTKLEDSAMYFCASRTGQGGGNSPLHFGNGTRLTVT.

This clone was seen a single time. V gene TRBV28 combines with J gene TRBJ2-2; D is perhaps TRBD1 (6 bases). V shed 6 bases and J shed 5 bases, with 22 bases lying between them. The CDR3 is made up of 17 amino acids. Germline CDR1 reads MDHEN; CDR2 reads SYDVKM. The CDR3 is CASSFTGSRGRTGELFF. CDR3 DNA sequence: TGTGCCAGCAGCTTTACCGGGTCCAGGGGACGGACCGGGGAGCTGTTTTTT.

This clone was recorded once. The chain couples TRBV7-9 to TRBJ1-3, with D possibly TRBD1 on 6 matching bases. The CDR3 has 16 amino acids. Germline CDR1 SEHNR, CDR2 FQNEAQ (reference sequence). Trimming removed 1 base from V and 4 bases from J, with 14 bases in between. The CDR3 sequence: CASSLGSGVDGNTIYF. CDR3 sequence (DNA): TGTGCCAGCAGCTTAGGGTCAGGGGTGGACGGAAACACCATATATTTT.